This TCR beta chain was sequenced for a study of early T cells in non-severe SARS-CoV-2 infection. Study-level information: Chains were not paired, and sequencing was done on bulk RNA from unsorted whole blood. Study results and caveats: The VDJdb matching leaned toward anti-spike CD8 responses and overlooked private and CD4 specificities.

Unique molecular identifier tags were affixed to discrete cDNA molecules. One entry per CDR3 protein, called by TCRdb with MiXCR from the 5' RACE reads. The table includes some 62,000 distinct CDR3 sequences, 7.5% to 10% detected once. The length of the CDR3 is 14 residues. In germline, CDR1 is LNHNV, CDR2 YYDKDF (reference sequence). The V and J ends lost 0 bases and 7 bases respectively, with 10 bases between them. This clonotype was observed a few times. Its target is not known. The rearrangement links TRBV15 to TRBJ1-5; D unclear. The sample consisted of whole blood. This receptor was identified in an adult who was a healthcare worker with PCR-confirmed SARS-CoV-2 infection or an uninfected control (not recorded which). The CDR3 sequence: CATSRDRGWQPQHF. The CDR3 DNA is TGTGCCACCAGCAGAGATCGGGGTTGGCAGCCCCAGCATTTT.